This is a list of T cell receptor beta chains from one sample in a study of liver allograft versus peripheral blood T cells. TCRdb re-called the reads through MiXCR, storing one row per CDR3 protein. The data show 3,500 to 5,000 distinct CDR3 sequences, about a fifth seen once. All receptors derive from a human patient who had a liver transplant. Some T cells may possibly be graft donor cells. The conserved cysteine and the conserved F or W are not part of the CDR3 here.

V: TRBV20-1; J: TRBJ2-3; CDR3: SAIGAGATDTQY
V: TRBV14; J: TRBJ1-1; CDR3: ASSRVRDRNTEAF
V: TRBV20-1; J: TRBJ1-5; CDR3: SARALGGGGQPQH
V: TRBV6-6; J: TRBJ2-3; CDR3: ASRFSRPTYTQY
V: TRBV2; J: TRBJ2-5; CDR3: ASSDFFWMEPSKETQY
V: TRBV5-6; J: TRBJ1-1; CDR3: ASSTLRGDTEAF
V: TRBV9; J: TRBJ1-3; CDR3: ASSVGGPPRSGNTIY
V: TRBV7-2; J: TRBJ1-6; CDR3: ASSLQGQGNSPLH
V: TRBV5-6; J: TRBJ2-1; CDR3: ASSLMVTGASYNEQF
V: TRBV20-1; J: TRBJ1-3; CDR3: SARSLRENTIY
V: TRBV6-6; J: TRBJ1-4; CDR3: ALGTSNEKLF
V: TRBV2; J: TRBJ1-1; CDR3: ASSDASGGRREAF
V: TRBV20-1; J: TRBJ1-2; CDR3: SAPDSGTGGSGAYGYT
V: TRBV5-4; J: TRBJ1-6; CDR3: ASSLGSGGYSPLH
V: TRBV20-1; J: TRBJ2-1; CDR3: SAPTSGSNEQF
V: TRBV6-6; J: TRBJ1-2; CDR3: ASSWTGSPRSNYGYT
V: TRBV12-3/TRBV12-4; J: TRBJ1-5; CDR3: ASSLIGGVNQPQH
V: TRBV20-1; J: TRBJ2-1; CDR3: SATLAGGSNEQF
V: TRBV6-2/TRBV6-3; J: TRBJ2-3; CDR3: ASSYGGGFTDTQY
V: TRBV18; J: TRBJ2-7; CDR3: ASSRANIEQY
V: TRBV6-5; J: TRBJ1-1; CDR3: ASSLWAYRDQAF
V: TRBV28; J: TRBJ1-1; CDR3: ASSFITEAF
V: TRBV29-1; J: TRBJ1-2; CDR3: SVNLVEFYGYT
V: TRBV9; J: TRBJ2-1; CDR3: ASSSRTSGSNEQF
V: TRBV5-5; J: TRBJ2-1; CDR3: ASSLQGAPFNEQF
V: TRBV2; J: TRBJ1-1; CDR3: ASSEQGRTF
V: TRBV5-5; J: TRBJ2-7; CDR3: ASSPHLAGASYEQY
V: TRBV12-5; J: TRBJ2-1; CDR3: ASANRLQGLSYNEQF
V: TRBV29-1; J: TRBJ1-1; CDR3: SVESQGGTEAF
V: TRBV2; J: TRBJ2-1; CDR3: ASSGQGAPGNEQF
V: TRBV7-2; J: TRBJ2-7; CDR3: ASSSQALAGVLVEQY
V: TRBV11-3; J: TRBJ1-1; CDR3: ASSLLSGTEAF
V: TRBV19; J: TRBJ1-5; CDR3: ASTRGGFFQPQH
V: TRBV3-1; J: TRBJ2-6; CDR3: ASSDQSSGANVLT
V: TRBV9; J: TRBJ1-5; CDR3: ASSVEGLRDQPQH
V: TRBV29-1; J: TRBJ1-1; CDR3: SVGTVEAF
V: TRBV29-1; J: TRBJ2-1; CDR3: SFERSSLSHEQF
V: TRBV6-1; J: TRBJ1-1; CDR3: ASSWDGRNTEAF
V: TRBV7-9; J: TRBJ2-7; CDR3: ASSRGTSGRAAYEQY
V: TRBV6-5; J: TRBJ1-3; CDR3: ASSNRLSGNTIY
V: TRBV2; J: TRBJ2-5; CDR3: ASSVGSSAETQY
V: TRBV7-3; J: TRBJ2-1; CDR3: ASSLSFSSYNEQF
V: TRBV6-1; J: TRBJ2-1; CDR3: ASSDRGTSNEQF
V: TRBV7-9; J: TRBJ2-7; CDR3: ASSNLAGPPSYEQY
V: TRBV6-7; J: TRBJ2-1; CDR3: ASSYGREGLYNEQF
V: TRBV12-3/TRBV12-4; J: TRBJ1-5; CDR3: ATGTGAYSNQPQH
V: TRBV6-1; J: TRBJ1-1; CDR3: ASSIRRNTEAF
V: TRBV5-4; J: TRBJ1-2; CDR3: ASRERGARGYGYT
V: TRBV27; J: TRBJ1-5; CDR3: ASSLLSGAGSNQPQH
V: TRBV12-3/TRBV12-4; J: TRBJ2-3; CDR3: ASSRTSGGGTDTQY
V: TRBV29-1; J: TRBJ1-1; CDR3: SVSVGNTEAF